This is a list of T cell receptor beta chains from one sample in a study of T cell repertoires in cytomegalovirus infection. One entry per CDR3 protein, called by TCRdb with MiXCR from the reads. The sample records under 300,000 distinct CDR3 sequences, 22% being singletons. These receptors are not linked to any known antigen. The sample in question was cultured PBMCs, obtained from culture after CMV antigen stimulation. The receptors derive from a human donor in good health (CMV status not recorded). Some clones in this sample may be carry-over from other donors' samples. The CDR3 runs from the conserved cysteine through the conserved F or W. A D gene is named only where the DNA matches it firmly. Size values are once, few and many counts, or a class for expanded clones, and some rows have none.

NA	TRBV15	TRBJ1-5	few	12	CATSAVSMPQHF	TGTGCCACCAGCGCGGTCAGTATGCCCCAGCATTTT
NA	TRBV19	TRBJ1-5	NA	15	CASSTTYKSNQPQHF	TGTGCCAGTAGTACCACCTACAAGAGCAATCAGCCCCAGCATTTT
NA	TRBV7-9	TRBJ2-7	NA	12	CASSLNDYEQYF	TGTGCCAGCAGCCTGAACGATTATGAGCAGTACTTC
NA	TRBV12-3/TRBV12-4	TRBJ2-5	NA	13	CASSLFRAETQYF	TGTGCCAGCAGTTTATTCCGGGCGGAGACCCAGTACTTC
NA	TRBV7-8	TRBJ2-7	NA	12	CASSLGGGYDYF	TGTGCCAGCAGCTTAGGGGGCGGGTATGATTACTTC
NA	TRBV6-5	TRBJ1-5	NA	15	CASSYPLKSPQPQHF	TGTGCCAGCAGTTACCCCCTAAAGTCCCCTCAGCCCCAGCATTTT
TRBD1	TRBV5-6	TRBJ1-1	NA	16	CASSPQGRILNTEAFF	TGTGCCAGCAGCCCACAGGGGAGAATCCTGAACACTGAAGCTTTCTTT
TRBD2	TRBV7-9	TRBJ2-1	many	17	CASSLGVAGAPGNEQFF	TGTGCCAGCAGCTTAGGGGTAGCGGGAGCACCCGGCAATGAGCAGTTCTTC
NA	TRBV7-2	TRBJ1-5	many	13	CASSLSFNQPQHF	TGTGCCAGCAGCTTAAGCTTCAATCAGCCCCAGCATTTT
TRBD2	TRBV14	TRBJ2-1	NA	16	CASSQRLAGSYNEQFF	TGTGCCAGCAGCCAAAGGTTAGCGGGATCCTACAATGAGCAGTTCTTC
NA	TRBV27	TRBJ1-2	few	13	CASSTGARYGYTF	TGTGCCAGCTCGACAGGCGCTCGGTATGGCTACACCTTC
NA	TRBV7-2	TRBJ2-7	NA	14	CASSLGPVSYEQYF	TGTGCCAGCAGCTTAGGCCCTGTTTCCTACGAGCAGTACTTC
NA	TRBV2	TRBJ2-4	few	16	CASSEAEFQQENIQYF	TGTGCCAGCAGTGAAGCGGAGTTCCAACAGGAAAACATTCAGTACTTC
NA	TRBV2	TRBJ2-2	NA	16	CASSLARLGNTGELFF	TGTGCCAGCAGTCTAGCGAGGCTGGGGAACACCGGGGAGCTGTTTTTT
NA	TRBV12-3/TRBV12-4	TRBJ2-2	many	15	CASSSEGLDTGELFF	TGTGCCAGCAGTTCGGAGGGCCTGGACACCGGGGAGCTGTTTTTT
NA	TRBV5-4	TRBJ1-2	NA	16	CASSPNAGIGGYGYTF	TGTGCCAGCAGCCCCAACGCCGGGATAGGGGGCTATGGCTACACCTTC
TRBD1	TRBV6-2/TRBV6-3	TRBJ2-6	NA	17	CASRAWTGSSGANVLTF	TGTGCCAGCAGGGCTTGGACAGGGAGCTCTGGGGCCAACGTCCTGACTTTC
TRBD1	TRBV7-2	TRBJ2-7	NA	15	CASSFSGTVNLEQYF	TGTGCCAGCAGCTTTTCCGGGACAGTGAATCTGGAGCAGTACTTC
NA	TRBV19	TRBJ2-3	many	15	CASSKKSLSSDTQYF	TGTGCCAGTAGTAAGAAGAGCTTGAGCTCAGATACGCAGTATTTT
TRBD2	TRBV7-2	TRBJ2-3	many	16	CASSFVAGVGTDTQYF	TGTGCCAGCAGCTTCGTAGCGGGAGTTGGGACAGATACGCAGTATTTT
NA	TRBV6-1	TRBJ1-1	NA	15	CASSSQRTPSTEAFF	TGTGCCAGCAGTTCACAAAGGACGCCTTCCACTGAAGCTTTCTTT
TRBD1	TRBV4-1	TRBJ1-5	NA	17	CASSQDPGDSSNQPQHF	TGCGCCAGCAGCCAAGACCCGGGGGACAGCAGCAATCAGCCCCAGCATTTT
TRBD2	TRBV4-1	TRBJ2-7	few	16	CASSQELAGGTYEQYF	TGCGCCAGCAGCCAAGAATTAGCGGGAGGGACCTACGAGCAGTACTTC
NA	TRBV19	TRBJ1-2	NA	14	CASRSDRTNYGYTF	TGTGCCAGTAGGTCAGACAGGACTAACTATGGCTACACCTTC
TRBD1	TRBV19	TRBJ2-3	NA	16	CAYHPRDRDPADTQYF	TGTGCCTATCACCCAAGAGACAGGGACCCGGCAGATACGCAGTATTTT
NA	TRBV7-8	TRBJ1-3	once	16	CASSPAGRTSGNTIYF	TGTGCCAGCAGCCCGGCAGGGAGGACCTCTGGAAACACCATATATTTT